The 31 T cell receptor beta chains below all came from one sample that was sequenced in a study of blood T cells in healthy people across ages. It was with a sample-barcoded 5' primer and a J-beta primer mix that a second PCR of roughly 7 to 12 cycles was run. MiXCR, run by TCRdb on the 5' RACE reads, gives a single entry per CDR3 protein. The sample includes more than 900,000 distinct CDR3 sequences, almost 30% seen only once; the top ten take about 10%. The sample also formed part of further work on T cells of mothers and their children.

Material: blood. The source of these receptors is a woman aged 40 to 49 in good health.

The gene calls are TRBV10-3 and TRBJ2-7, with 9 bases lining up with TRBD2. Germline V gene lookup returns CDR1 ENHRY and CDR2 SYGVKD. The CDR3 is 12 amino acids. After removal of 11 bases from V and 3 bases from J, the junction contained 5 bases not matched to a gene. The CDR3 loop is CAVRLADYEQYF. The DNA for the CDR3 is TGTGCCGTAAGACTAGCGGACTACGAGCAGTACTTC.

This clonotype was picked up many times. The chain links TRBV20-1 to TRBJ2-7, with 8 bases identical to TRBD2. Germline values: CDR1 DFQATT, CDR2 SNEGSKA (reference sequence). This CDR3 region has 15 residues. Losses at the gene ends were 4 bases for V and 5 bases for J; bases not matched to a gene: 13. CDR3 in amino acids: CSAIRPGAGGHEQYF. CDR3 bases: TGCAGTGCTATTAGACCGGGTGCGGGGGGCCACGAGCAGTACTTC.

The chain uses TRBV12-3 or TRBV12-4 and TRBJ1-3; D unclear. The CDR3 runs 15 residues. V was cut by 5 bases and J by 3 bases, with 14 bases left in between. DNA of the CDR3: TGTGCCAGCAGTAGGGCGTCCTTCGGTGGAAACACCATATATTTT. Translation: CASSRASFGGNTIYF.

DNA for the CDR3: TGTGCCAGCGCCCTTTCTACAGGCCTGGGGCAAGAGACCCAGTACTTC. It translates to CASALSTGLGQETQYF. The V call is TRBV12-3 or TRBV12-4, the J call TRBJ2-5, with D perhaps TRBD1 (5 bases). With 8 bases removed from V and 2 bases from J, the gap between germline ends came to 21 bases. The CDR3 spans 16 residues.

This sequence joins TRBV7-2 and TRBJ2-7; possible D gene TRBD1, 6 bases. The tail of the sequence fits TRBJ2-5 better, so the J call may be wrong. The CDR3 has 14 amino acids. CDR1 SGHTA and CDR2 FQGNSA come from the germline V gene. The CDR3 DNA follows: TGTACCAGCAGCCGTCAGGGGTCGGGAGAGACCCAGTACTTC. Encoded protein: CTSSRQGSGETQYF.

This clonotype was observed a single time. The J gene is TRBJ1-6, the V gene TRBV7-2; D gene unclear. V lost 5 bases and J 7 bases, leaving 18 bases between the germline ends. Germline V gene data show CDR1 as SGHTA and CDR2 as FQGNSA. The CDR3 has 16 amino acids. CDR3 nucleotide sequence: TGTGCCAGCAGCGGTATGGGGATCGCACCCAATTCACCCCTCCACTTT. It yields the protein CASSGMGIAPNSPLHF.

This clonotype was counted a few times. V gene TRBV20-1 combines with J gene TRBJ2-5; D is ambiguous. This CDR3 spans 13 amino acids. Trimming took off 0 bases at V and 2 bases at J, with 7 bases between the two ends. CDR1 and CDR2 (germline): DFQATT, SNEGSKA (reference sequence). This chain's CDR3 is CSARDHQQETQYF. CDR3 DNA: TGCAGTGCTAGAGATCACCAGCAAGAGACCCAGTACTTC.

This clonotype has only a few counts. V is TRBV20-1 and J is TRBJ1-5; 9 bases agree with TRBD1. Germline CDR1 and CDR2: DFQATT and SNEGSKA (reference sequence). This CDR3 spans 16 amino acids. Losses at the gene ends were 3 bases for V and 0 bases for J; bases not matched to a gene: 6. The CDR3 DNA reads TGCAGTGCTAGTCTTTGGACAGGGGATAGCAATCAGCCCCAGCATTTT. This gives the protein CSASLWTGDSNQPQHF.

This clonotype appeared a few times. The rearrangement uses TRBV7-2 and TRBJ2-3; 9 bases are a match to TRBD1. The CDR3 contains 18 residues. Losses at the gene ends were 4 bases for V and 3 bases for J; bases not matched to a gene: 14. Germline V CDR1 and CDR2: SGHTA, FQGNSA. CDR3 sequence (DNA): TGTGCCAGCAGCTCCTCCCGGGACAGGGCTTCTAGTACAGATACGCAGTATTTT. Amino acids: CASSSSRDRASSTDTQYF.

The chain couples TRBV18 to TRBJ1-2, with D perhaps TRBD1 (6 bases). With 1 base removed from V and 4 bases from J, the gap between germline ends came to 10 bases. Looked up from germline, CDR1 is KGHSH and CDR2 is LQKENI. CDR3 length: 14 residues. CDR3 sequence (DNA): TGTGCCAGCTCACCACAGGGAGGGGGCTATGGCTACACCTTC. Its protein product is CASSPQGGGYGYTF.

J is TRBJ2-1 and V is TRBV29-1, with 14 bases aligning to TRBD2. Germline V gene data show CDR1 as SQVTM and CDR2 as ANQGSEA. The trim removed 8 bases at V and 9 bases at J, leaving 12 bases unmatched. This CDR3 has 15 residues. The CDR3 region has the DNA TGCAGCTTCCGAAAGGGACTAGCGGGAGCTGGTGAGCAGTTCTTC. Translation: CSFRKGLAGAGEQFF.

This clonotype was observed a few times. The chain recombines TRBV28 with TRBJ2-7, with 7 bases identical to TRBD1. The CDR3 contains 15 residues. In germline, CDR1 is MDHEN, CDR2 SYDVKM. V dropped 6 bases and J dropped 6; count of bases not matched to a gene: 14. CDR3 DNA sequence: TGTGCCAGCAGGACCCGGGACAGAGGCTCCAGCGAGCAGTACTTC. As protein: CASRTRDRGSSEQYF.

The table lists this clonotype with a few counts. The chain joins TRBV7-2 to TRBJ2-7; TRBD2 is a possible D gene (7 bases). With 2 bases removed from V and 6 bases from J, the gap between germline ends came to 14 bases. Germline-derived CDR1 and CDR2 are SGHTA and FQGNSA. This CDR3 is built from 14 residues. In DNA form, the CDR3 reads TGTGCCAGCAGCTTATGGGGGGGCGTCGGCGAGCAGTACTTC. Residues: CASSLWGGVGEQYF.

The V call is TRBV29-1, the J call TRBJ1-1; D unclear. Per the germline V gene, CDR1 is SQVTM and CDR2 is ANQGSEA. The ends were cut back, 4 bases at V and 10 bases at J, with 13 bases in the middle. The CDR3 runs to 11 residues. CDR3 sequence reads: CSVATARRAFF. In DNA form, the CDR3 reads TGCAGCGTTGCTACCGCCAGAAGAGCTTTCTTT.

V and J are TRBV5-5 and TRBJ1-2, with D perhaps TRBD1 (6 bases). CDR3 size: 15 residues. V was pared by 1 base and J by 4 bases, with 14 bases between. Germline V gene sequence: CDR1 SGHKS, CDR2 YYEKEE (reference sequence). This CDR3 reads CASSLWLGGAYGYTF. DNA of the CDR3: TGTGCCAGCAGCTTGTGGTTGGGGGGCGCCTATGGCTACACCTTC.

V usage is TRBV7-3 and J usage is TRBJ2-3, with 12 bases lining up with TRBD2. In germline, CDR1 is SGHTA, CDR2 FQGTGA. V shed 5 bases and J 7 bases; nucleotides not matched to a gene: 7. The CDR3 extends over 15 amino acids. The CDR3 spells CASSPLAGGPNTQYF. The CDR3 region has the DNA TGTGCCAGCAGCCCACTAGCGGGGGGCCCAAATACGCAGTATTTT.

V and J are TRBV24-1 and TRBJ2-1; D is possibly TRBD1 (6 bases). Germline V gene sequence: CDR1 KGHDR, CDR2 SFDVKD. The CDR3 totals 16 residues. The ends were cut back, 2 bases at V and 5 bases at J, with 15 bases in the middle. In DNA form, the CDR3 reads TGTGCCACCAGTGATTGGCCCGCGGACAGTAACAATGAGCAGTTCTTC. Encoded protein: CATSDWPADSNNEQFF.

This chain joins TRBV20-1 and TRBJ2-1; 14 bases match TRBD2. The CDR3 runs to 16 residues. Trimming at V came to 4 bases and at J to 6 bases, leaving 8 bases not matched to a gene. Germline CDR1 is DFQATT and CDR2 is SNEGSKA (reference sequence). The CDR3 DNA is TGCAGTGCTATAGAGGGGGGGACTAGCGGGAGCAATGAGCAGTTCTTC. Amino acids: CSAIEGGTSGSNEQFF.

In regard to this clonotype: A much more abundant neighbour one base away suggests this may be a read error. This chain joins TRBV7-3 and TRBJ2-7, with TRBD2 matching over 12 bases. Per germline, CDR1 SGHTA and CDR2 FQGTGA. CDR3 length equals 16 residues. J gave up 7 bases and V 5 bases, and 12 bases lay outside the gene matches. CDR3 DNA sequence: TGTGCCAGCAGCCCGACTAGCGGGGGAACCTACAATGAGCAGTACTTC. Its translation is CASSPTSGGTYNEQYF.

This clonotype was seen a handful of times. This CDR3 reads CSARDIDSLYGYTF. The CDR3 DNA follows: TGCAGTGCTAGAGATATCGACAGCCTTTATGGCTACACCTTC. This chain uses TRBV20-1 with TRBJ1-2; a possible D gene is TRBD1 (5 bases). V shed 0 bases and J shed 5 bases, with 13 bases lying between them. This CDR3 spans 14 amino acids. Germline V CDR1 and CDR2: DFQATT, SNEGSKA (reference sequence).

Regarding this clonotype: This may come from a read error, since a much larger clone is one base off. The chain uses TRBV11-2 and TRBJ2-7, with 9 nucleotides matching TRBD1. In germline, CDR1 is SGHAT, CDR2 FQNNGV. The CDR3 consists of 15 residues. The CDR3 reads CTSSPLRDRVNEQYF. In nucleotides, the CDR3 is TGTACCAGCAGCCCCCTCCGGGACAGGGTTAACGAGCAGTACTTC. The whole variable domain, remainder taken from reference TRBV11-2 and TRBJ2-7, is EAGVAQSPRYKIIEKRQSVAFWCNPISGHATLYWYQQILGQGPKLLIQFQNNGVVDDSQLPKDRFSAERLKGVDSTLKIQPAKLEDSAVYLCTSSPLRDRVNEQYFGPGTRLTVT.

This clonotype was observed many times. The rearrangement uses TRBV19 and TRBJ1-4, with unresolved D. In germline, CDR1 is LNHDA, CDR2 SQIVND (reference sequence). The CDR3 has 14 amino acids. Trimming took 3 bases from V and 5 from J, leaving 10 bases between them. This chain's CDR3 is CASSIWVKNEKLFF. The CDR3 DNA reads TGTGCCAGTAGTATCTGGGTGAAGAATGAAAAACTGTTTTTT.

On this clonotype: Just one base apart from a much larger clone, this may be a read error. The chain couples TRBV10-3 to TRBJ2-7; 8 nucleotides agree with TRBD1. This CDR3 has 12 residues. Germline CDR1 is ENHRY and CDR2 is SYGVKD. The CDR3 sequence: CAISGQGYEQDF. The CDR3 coding sequence is TGTGCCATCAGTGGACAGGGGTACGAGCAGGACTTC.

About this clonotype: Just one base apart from a much larger clone, this may be a read error. V is TRBV7-2 and J is TRBJ2-7, with D tentatively TRBD1 or TRBD2 (6 bases each). The CDR3 extends over 14 amino acids. CDR1 and CDR2 (germline): SGHTA, FQGNSA. V shed 5 bases and J shed 7 bases, with 18 bases lying between them. DNA of the CDR3: TGTGCCAGCAGCGGGGGGCTGGGGTACAATGAGCAGTACTTC. Translation gives CASSGGLGYNEQYF.

This clonotype was detected many times. The rearrangement uses TRBV10-3 and TRBJ2-5; the D gene could be TRBD1 or TRBD2 (6 bases each). The ends were cut back, 2 bases at V and 3 bases at J, with 16 bases in the middle. CDR1 is ENHRY, CDR2 SYGVKD, per germline. CDR3 size: 16 residues. This CDR3 reads CAISEPGRDNKETQYF. CDR3 sequence (DNA): TGTGCCATCAGTGAGCCGGGGCGGGACAATAAAGAGACCCAGTACTTC.

The V call is TRBV19, the J call TRBJ2-2; 7 bases align to TRBD1. CDR1 is LNHDA and CDR2 is SQIVND in the germline V gene (reference sequence). The CDR3 consists of 17 residues. The trim removed 3 bases at V and 5 bases at J, leaving 12 bases unmatched. CDR3 sequence (DNA): TGTGCCAGTAGTATTTCCCCCGGGACAGCACGGACCGGGGAGCTGTTTTTT. Its protein is CASSISPGTARTGELFF.

V usage is TRBV9 and J usage is TRBJ1-2; D unresolved. The germline V and J ends were trimmed by 1 base and 3 bases, with 19 bases remaining between them. The CDR3 sequence is 17 residues long. CDR1 and CDR2 from the germline V gene are SGDLS and YYNGEE. The CDR3 DNA follows: TGTGCCAGCAGCGTAACGGCCTTCCCCCGCGGCGACTATGGCTACACCTTC. This encodes CASSVTAFPRGDYGYTF.

This clonotype was observed at least ten times. Written as DNA, the CDR3 is TGCAGTGCTAGACAGGGGGCAGAGACCCAGTACTTC. This gives the protein CSARQGAETQYF. The chain links TRBV20-1 to TRBJ2-5; the match to TRBD1 covers 8 bases. V gave up 2 bases and J gave up 4 bases; unmatched junction bases: 0. Germline V gives CDR1 DFQATT, CDR2 SNEGSKA (reference sequence). The CDR3 is 12 residues long.

This rearrangement joins TRBV5-6 to TRBJ2-7; 11 positions agree with TRBD1. Trimming cost V 4 bases and J 6 bases; bases outside gene matches: 9. The CDR3 runs to 15 residues. Looked up from germline, CDR1 is SGHDT and CDR2 is YYEEEE. The chain's CDR3 is CASSLGTGGCREQYF. CDR3 in DNA: TGTGCCAGCAGCCTCGGGACAGGGGGTTGTCGCGAGCAGTACTTC.

The rearrangement uses TRBV21-1 and TRBJ1-1. TRBV21-1 has pseudogene status. The length of the CDR3 is 14 residues. CDR3 nucleotide sequence: TGTGCCAGCAGCGCGCGGACGGGAGCCACTGAAGCTTTCTTT. Amino acids: CASSARTGATEAFF.

Notes on this clonotype: A single base separates this from a much larger clone, so it may be a read error. The genes are TRBV6-8 and TRBJ2-5; D is ambiguous. The germline gives CDR1 MNHGY, CDR2 SAAAGT. The CDR3 has 16 residues. Trimming cost V 4 bases and J 5 bases, with 20 bases left between them. The CDR3 reads CASSSVDGPLGETQYF. CDR3 nucleotide sequence: TGTGCCAGCAGTTCCGTCGACGGGCCCCTAGGGGAGACCCAGTACTTC.